Below are 17 T cell receptor beta chains sequenced from a single sample in a study of spatial heterogeneity in lung cancer. Their recognized antigens are unknown. One entry per CDR3 protein, called by TCRdb with MiXCR from the 5' RACE reads. The repertoire holds 25,000 to 30,000 distinct CDR3 sequences, with less than 9% as singletons. Study results and limitations: Expanded intratumoral alpha and beta TCR counts tracked tumor mutation counts.

Time point reported: sample taken at primary tumor resection. The material sequenced was lung tumor tissue, taken at surgery. The receptors were gathered from a male donor with early-stage non-small cell lung cancer.

This clonotype has a count of ten or more. This chain links TRBV12-3 or TRBV12-4 with TRBJ1-1; D ambiguous. V was clipped by 6 bases and J by 0 bases, with 17 bases between them. CDR3 length equals 16 residues. The CDR3 DNA follows: TGTGCCAGCAGCCCCGAGGCACCCTATATGAACACTGAAGCTTTCTTT. It encodes CASSPEAPYMNTEAFF.

Many counts were recorded for this clonotype. The gene calls are TRBV28 and TRBJ1-2; tentatively, D is TRBD1 (5 bases). The V gene lost 4 bases and the J gene lost 0 bases, with 12 bases spanning the gap. The CDR3 covers 15 residues. Germline V lookup: CDR1 MDHEN, CDR2 SYDVKM. The CDR3 reads CASSSQGIANYGYTF. In DNA form, the CDR3 reads TGTGCCAGCAGTTCCCAGGGAATAGCTAACTATGGCTACACCTTC.

This clonotype was seen ten or more times. The rearrangement joins TRBV20-1 to TRBJ2-7, with 9 bases matching TRBD2. CDR1 and CDR2 (germline): DFQATT, SNEGSKA (reference sequence). This CDR3 region has 14 residues. The V and J ends lost 0 bases and 2 bases, in that order; junction bases with no gene match: 2. In DNA, the CDR3 is TGCAGTGCTAGAGAAGCGGGGGGTCCCTACGAGCAGTACTTC. Its protein is CSAREAGGPYEQYF.

The rearrangement links TRBV6-1 to TRBJ2-7; 10 bases agree with TRBD1. The germline V gene encodes CDR1 MNHNS and CDR2 SASEGT. Unmatched junction bases numbered 11, after V lost 6 bases and J lost 6 bases. The CDR3 runs to 15 residues. CDR3 in DNA: TGTGCCAGCAGGACGCCGGGACAGGGGTTTGGCGAGCAGTACTTC. Protein product: CASRTPGQGFGEQYF.

This clonotype was picked up many times. This rearrangement joins TRBV7-2 to TRBJ1-2, with 9 bases matching TRBD1. Germline V gives CDR1 SGHTA, CDR2 FQGNSA. This CDR3 contains 13 residues. V lost 4 bases, J lost 7 bases, and 4 bases stayed unmatched. The CDR3 reads CASSSRDRVGYTF. For the CDR3, the DNA is TGTGCCAGCAGCTCCCGGGACAGGGTTGGCTACACCTTC.

There are many counts of this clonotype. The chain is built from TRBV11-2 and TRBJ1-4; D not resolved. The CDR3 contains 12 residues. CDR1 is SGHAT and CDR2 is FQNNGV in the germline V gene. Trimming left V 1 base short and J 8 bases short, with 5 bases between. The chain's CDR3 is CASSLGEEKLFF. The CDR3 coding sequence is TGTGCCAGCAGCTTAGGGGAGGAAAAACTGTTTTTT.

Many counts were recorded for this clonotype. CDR3 protein: CASSESGTGPVSVSGANVLTF. The CDR3 DNA is TGCGCCAGCAGTGAGTCGGGAACAGGCCCTGTTTCGGTTTCTGGGGCCAACGTCCTGACTTTC. This chain joins TRBV10-2 and TRBJ2-6; perhaps TRBD1 as D (5 bases). The V end was cut by 0 bases, the J end by 1 base, with 22 bases between. The CDR3 length is 21 residues. Germline V gene data show CDR1 as WSHSY and CDR2 as SAAADI.

In its sample, this clonotype was seen many times. The chain links TRBV6-2 or TRBV6-3 to TRBJ2-7, with D perhaps being TRBD1 or TRBD2 (5 bases each). V lost 8 bases and J 5 bases, leaving 16 bases between the germline ends. Germline CDR1 reads MNHEY; CDR2 reads SVGEGT. The CDR3 contains 13 residues. The CDR3 sequence: CASAKVGVDEQYF. The DNA for the CDR3 is TGTGCCAGCGCCAAAGTGGGGGTCGACGAGCAGTACTTC.

This clonotype was seen ten or more times. This rearrangement joins TRBV19 to TRBJ2-3; D is possibly TRBD2 (5 bases). CDR1 and CDR2 (germline): LNHDA, SQIVND (reference sequence). V was pared by 1 base and J by 2 bases, with 10 bases between. The CDR3 is 15 residues long. In DNA form, the CDR3 reads TGTGCCAGTAGTATAGGAGGGAGAGTCACAGATACGCAGTATTTT. This codes for CASSIGGRVTDTQYF.

The table lists this clonotype with a count of one. V gene TRBV5-1 combines with J gene TRBJ2-3; weak D call: TRBD1 (5 bases). Germline V lookup: CDR1 SGHRS, CDR2 YFSETQ. The CDR3 is 15 amino acids. V was cut by 0 bases and J by 4 bases, with 12 bases left in between. The CDR3 region has the DNA TGCGCCAGCAGCTTGGAGGCAGGGCGCGCAGATACGCAGTATTTT. This translates into CASSLEAGRADTQYF.

This clonotype was recorded at least ten times. This chain connects TRBV5-1 to TRBJ1-1; the D is unclear. Germline loops: CDR1 SGHRS, CDR2 YFSETQ. The germline V and J ends were trimmed by 2 bases and 0 bases, with 11 bases remaining between them. The CDR3 runs to 15 residues. The CDR3 loop reads CASSLSRVLNTEAFF. CDR3 DNA sequence: TGCGCCAGCAGCTTATCCCGGGTCTTGAACACTGAAGCTTTCTTT.

This clonotype has at least ten counts. This sequence joins TRBV14 and TRBJ2-1; D is possibly TRBD2 (5 bases). CDR1 SGHDN and CDR2 FVKESK come from the germline V gene. Trimming shortened V by 1 base and J by 5 bases, and 9 bases separated the two germline ends. The CDR3 is made up of 14 amino acids. The CDR3 DNA reads as TGTGCCAGCAGCCAAGCTTTCGGGGACAATGAGCAGTTCTTC. Translated, it gives CASSQAFGDNEQFF.

This clonotype counts as medium-sized. The chain uses TRBV11-2 and TRBJ1-3; D gene uncertain. This CDR3 comprises 15 residues. V was clipped by 1 base and J by 0 bases, with 7 bases between them. Looked up from germline, CDR1 is SGHAT and CDR2 is FQNNGV. This CDR3 reads CASSLGTFSGNTIYF. CDR3 bases: TGTGCCAGCAGCTTAGGCACCTTCTCTGGAAACACCATATATTTT. Together with reference TRBV11-2 and TRBJ1-3, the CDR3 gives the full variable domain: EAGVAQSPRYKIIEKRQSVAFWCNPISGHATLYWYQQILGQGPKLLIQFQNNGVVDDSQLPKDRFSAERLKGVDSTLKIQPAKLEDSAVYLCASSLGTFSGNTIYFGEGSWLTVV.

This clonotype was counted between two and nine times. The V gene is TRBV20-1, the J gene TRBJ1-1; D is uncertain. Germline CDR1 DFQATT, CDR2 SNEGSKA (reference sequence). V was pared by 7 bases and J by 8 bases, with 14 bases between. The CDR3 spans 11 residues. CDR3: CSVPAAREAFF. CDR3 nucleotides: TGCAGTGTCCCGGCGGCCCGGGAAGCTTTCTTT.

This clonotype was picked up many times. The V call is TRBV5-1, the J call TRBJ2-7; D perhaps matches TRBD2 (5 bases). The CDR3 consists of 14 residues. V was clipped by 4 bases and J by 2 bases, with 13 bases between them. Germline V gene sequence: CDR1 SGHRS, CDR2 YFSETQ. The CDR3 DNA follows: TGCGCCAGCAGCCCCCGGGAAGGGCCCTACGAGCAGTACTTC. Protein sequence: CASSPREGPYEQYF.

Ten or more counts support this clonotype. V usage is TRBV12-3 or TRBV12-4 and J usage is TRBJ1-3, with D unresolved. Between the trimmed V and J ends, which lost 4 bases and 0 bases, there was a span of 4 bases. CDR3 size: 13 residues. As DNA, the CDR3 is TGTGCCAGCAGTTGGGGCTCTGGAAACACCATATATTTT. This sequence encodes CASSWGSGNTIYF.

This clonotype was recorded many times. In DNA, the CDR3 is TGTGCCAGCAGTTACCCGGGATTTACCTACGAGCAGTACTTC. It codes for CASSYPGFTYEQYF. V usage is TRBV6-5 and J usage is TRBJ2-7; weak D call: TRBD2 (5 bases). The CDR3 length is 14 residues. Trimming stripped 2 bases from V and 2 bases from J, with 10 bases between. Germline V gene data show CDR1 as MNHEY and CDR2 as SVGAGI.